Below, one T cell receptor (beta chain) is given with its context. Its recognized antigen is unknown. Per-base qualities were not stored, and no clone one base away is much larger. The sample is drawn from a study of cytomegalovirus exposure and HLA in healthy donors (dated by TCRdb to 2016 to 2017). For the study in its entirety: In an earlier analysis of under 600 of the donors, 276 Gb of sequence data and approximately 120 million unique TCR beta sequences from 150 million to 200 million T cells were reported. Approximately 300 gigabases of sequencing data and about 92 million unique TCR sequences made up an early release that covered approximately 650 HLA-typed donors. Of the 300 to 500 genotyped donors, over 80% were placed in the genetic ancestry cluster associated with self-reported Caucasian donors. The study aimed to test whether signatures of past pathogen exposure could be identified by cataloging public T cell receptors. The study used immunosequencing to profile the T cell repertoires of approximately 650 subjects and linked those repertoires to cytomegalovirus serostatus. A separate validation cohort of 100 to 150 different subjects was used in addition to the roughly 700-subject first cohort. High-throughput TCR immunosequencing, statistical association of individual TCRs with disease status, and machine learning were combined to predict cytomegalovirus infection status. In a later analysis, previously published TCR beta repertoires from 550 to 700 donors were re-analyzed and high-resolution HLA genotyping was added so that TCR occurrence patterns could be studied. In the later analysis, no new phenotypic data were used to find candidate immune exposures; instead, reliance was placed on TCR beta sequences and their occurrence across donors. To decide whether each TCR beta V gene segment behaved as functional or pseudogenic, an earlier analysis of some 570 of the donors relied on high-throughput TCR beta sequencing. Alongside the repertoire data, information on donor age, sex, ethnicity and CMV serostatus was compiled. In a later genetic analysis, genome-wide SNP genotypes for about 65% of the 666 donors were used, and that subset was treated as a discovery cohort. All discovery cohort repertoires had been generated on a single sequencing platform. Both class I and class II loci were covered by HLA typing, at four-digit resolution. Typing coverage differed by locus: A, B, C, DRB1 and DQB1 were typed in about 620-640 donors, DQA1 in around 500, DPA1 in 606, and DPB1 in approximately 450. Because of strong linkage in the cohort, roughly five DR-DQ haplotypes were treated as single units for association and clustering. Across about 380 genotyped donors of the cohort, an average of roughly 250,000 unique TCR beta nucleotide sequences per donor were sequenced, and roughly 18% of those sequences were non-productive. Summary of the overall study and its limitations: According to a later analysis, parvovirus B19, influenza, CMV and Epstein-Barr virus appeared linked to several top co-occurrence clusters. The classifier was reported to diagnose cytomegalovirus status with high specificity and sensitivity in both the original and validation cohorts. An earlier analysis of 587 of the donors showed that most TCR beta V segments appeared in productive rearrangements either about 90% or about 30% of the time, which broadly matched IMGT annotations. Immune exposure information for the cohort was limited to CMV serostatus. In a later genetic analysis, fewer N-insertions in productive TCRs were reported among donors in an Asian-associated ancestry cluster than the roughly 700-donor mean. It was suggested by the authors that the approach could potentially be generalized to other disease states and immunological phenotypes. When HLA alleles, especially DR and DQ, strongly co-occurred, TCR associations were difficult to assign to individual alleles. A cluster of highly shared sequence variants was judged likely to represent a technical artifact of the sequencing pipeline. Roughly uniform sequencing depth across donors was assumed in presence/absence analyses, although this assumption may not hold. V-gene and J-gene trimming of TCR beta chains was associated with a missense DCLRE1C variant in a later genetic analysis, and the association was replicated in an independent cohort. A later analysis found that HLA-associated TCR beta chains were more clonally expanded and had lower generation probabilities than equally common non-associated chains. The study gave a list of some 150 TCR beta chains associated with cytomegalovirus. A further reported finding was that TCR beta sequences accurately predicted the HLA-A and HLA-B alleles for most subjects in the first cohort. Most TCR sequences were seen in very few donors, while some public TCRs were found in many individuals. Some IMGT-functional V segments, including TRBV6-2 and TRBV6-3, could not be distinguished by the 87-base-pair reads and were therefore excluded. At a false discovery rate of 0.05, a later analysis linked about 16,000 TCR beta sequences to specific HLA alleles. HLA typing was unavailable for some donors at each locus, so association tests used only the typed subset. Because counts were too low, some 17 rarely observed V segments, including chromosome 9 orphons, were left out of the earlier analysis of 587 of the donors. Most CMV-associated TCR beta chains appeared to be HLA-restricted in a later analysis, and the HLA associations seemed to be driven largely by CMV exposure. In vitro tests confirmed that a few of the cytomegalovirus-associated TCR beta chains recognize cytomegalovirus antigens. Only TCR beta chains were sequenced in this cohort, and the absence of alpha or paired-chain data limited detectable features. In a later analysis, the rate of TCR association differed among HLA loci, with DRB1 alleles having the most associated TCRs and HLA-C alleles having the fewest. Linkage disequilibrium might explain the correlated functional status among segregating V segments, but an unknown experimental factor could not be ruled out.

From the cysteine up to the phenylalanine, the CDR3 has a length of 13 residues. Only the CDR3 region is kept as DNA, spanning 39 bases read in frame from base 1. Library preparation was by the immunoSEQ multiplex PCR assay. The multiplex PCR relied on a mix of 60 forward primers for TCR Vbeta segments and 13 reverse primers for TCR Jbeta segments. The CDR3 region of rearranged TCR beta genes was amplified from genomic DNA with a multiplex PCR assay. On the Illumina HiSeq System, the amplified TCR beta libraries were sequenced as 87-base-pair reads. The authors' analysis ran thus. In a later analysis, roughly 80 million unique TCR beta chains were counted across the roughly 610 repertoires, and some 10 million of these chains were shared by at least two donors. Raw reads were error-corrected and collapsed into unique sequences with a nearest-neighbor algorithm that merged closely related sequences to remove PCR and sequencing errors. CDR3 sequences were aligned to IMGT reference sequences to assign V, D and J gene segments. For a sequence to be retained, a match of at least six nucleotides to both a V gene segment and a J gene segment was required. Rearrangements were called productive when the CDR3 lacked stop codons and stayed in frame with V and J; all others were non-productive. CDR3 was defined by IMGT convention, running from the second conserved V-encoded cysteine to the conserved J-encoded phenylalanine. Sequences without an unambiguous match to a single V gene segment were excluded from the earlier analysis of 450 to 650 of the donors. In an earlier analysis of around 600 of the donors, V segments were called functional above 56.7% productive rearrangements and were called segregating when the between-donor standard deviation exceeded 5%. To diagnose cytomegalovirus status from the catalog of TCR beta chain sequences, a statistical classification framework was built. A later analysis assigned V and J genes by comparing TCR nucleotide sequences with IMGT/GENE-DB human TR gene sequences. In a later analysis, CDR3 sequences and most-parsimonious VDJ recombination scenarios were assigned using the TCRdist pipeline. A later analysis defined each TCR beta chain by its CDR3 amino acid sequence plus V-gene family, and excluded reads lacking a unique V-gene family. A later analysis removed 592 highly shared, low-generation-probability nucleotide sequences to deal with suspected cross-contamination and a sequencing artifact. For each public chain, a later analysis derived a clonal expansion index from normalized ranks of inferred template counts within each repertoire. In a later analysis, generation probabilities were computed with a VDJ recombination model fitted to out-of-frame rearrangements, and the resulting probabilities were checked against IGoR. In a later analysis, TCR-TCR, TCR-HLA and TCR-CMV co-occurrence was scored with hypergeometric tests, and a repertoire-size bias correction was applied to TCR pairs. False discovery rates were estimated in a later analysis by permuting HLA or CMV assignments 20 times. In a later analysis, co-occurring TCRs were grouped using DBSCAN, with TCRdist sequence similarity added in when clustering inside HLA-allele-positive subsets. Repertoires with fewer than 30,000 or more than 120,000 public chains, plus five repertoires with anomalous nucleotide sharing, were excluded from co-occurrence clustering. TCRdb stores this immuneACCESS table with in-frame sequences only. Part of the clones is absent; in the studies checked, under half of the shortfall reflects unresolved V genes, and no reason is known for the rest. V and J calls and clone size are as listed in that table; D and trimming were resolved from the DNA. A total of around 99,000 clones appear in this sample, about 84% of them only once. Together, the top ten hold 2% to 2.5% of the sample.

The cohort was made up of approximately 670 healthy bone marrow donors. At the time of sampling, every cohort member was nominally healthy, though immune exposures that went unrecorded were likely present. The donor tested CMV seronegative, placing the donor among the roughly 400 seronegative members of the cohort. Each donor provided a peripheral blood sample, and peripheral blood mononuclear cells were used for TCR beta sequencing. The Qiagen DNeasy Blood Extraction Kit was used to extract genomic DNA from the blood cell samples. The chain is encoded by TRBV12-2 joined to TRBJ1-1. TRBV12-2 counts as a pseudogene. Input material: PBMCs. The TCR originated in a man aged 25 to 40 in good health and CMV-seronegative. The nucleotides read TGTGCAAGTCGCTTTAGGGGGGGACAAGAAGCTTTCTTT. Its protein product is CASRFRGGQEAFF.